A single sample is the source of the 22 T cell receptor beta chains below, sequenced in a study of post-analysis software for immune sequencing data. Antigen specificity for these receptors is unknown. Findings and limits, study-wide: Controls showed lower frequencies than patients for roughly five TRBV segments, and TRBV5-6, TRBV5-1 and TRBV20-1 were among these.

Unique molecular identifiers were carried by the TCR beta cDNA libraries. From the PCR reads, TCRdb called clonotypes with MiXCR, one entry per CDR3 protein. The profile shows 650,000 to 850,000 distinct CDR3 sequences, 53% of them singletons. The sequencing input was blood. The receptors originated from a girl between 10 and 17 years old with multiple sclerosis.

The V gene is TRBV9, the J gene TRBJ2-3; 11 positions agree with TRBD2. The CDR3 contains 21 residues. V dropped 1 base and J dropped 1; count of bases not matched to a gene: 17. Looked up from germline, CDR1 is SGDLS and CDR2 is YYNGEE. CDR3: CASSVTSGGLNTPRGTDTQYF. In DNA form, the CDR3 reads TGTGCCAGCAGCGTAACTAGCGGGGGCCTAAACACTCCGCGGGGCACAGATACGCAGTATTTT.

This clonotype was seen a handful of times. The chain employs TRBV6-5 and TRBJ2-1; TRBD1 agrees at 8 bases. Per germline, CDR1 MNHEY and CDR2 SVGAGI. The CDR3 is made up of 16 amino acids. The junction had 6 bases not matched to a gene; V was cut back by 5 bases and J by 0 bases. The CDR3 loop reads CASSPRTGSSYNEQFF. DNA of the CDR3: TGTGCCAGCAGTCCCCGGACAGGGAGCTCCTACAATGAGCAGTTCTTC.

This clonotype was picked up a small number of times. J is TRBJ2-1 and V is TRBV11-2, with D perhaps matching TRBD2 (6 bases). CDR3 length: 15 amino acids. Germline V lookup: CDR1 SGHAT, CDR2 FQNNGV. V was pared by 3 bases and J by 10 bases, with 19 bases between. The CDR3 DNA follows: TGTGCCAGCAGCTTGACTAGTCGAGGGCAATTCGAGCAGTTCTTC. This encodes CASSLTSRGQFEQFF. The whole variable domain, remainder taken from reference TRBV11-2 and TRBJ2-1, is EAGVAQSPRYKIIEKRQSVAFWCNPISGHATLYWYQQILGQGPKLLIQFQNNGVVDDSQLPKDRFSAERLKGVDSTLKIQPAKLEDSAVYLCASSLTSRGQFEQFFGPGTRLTVL.

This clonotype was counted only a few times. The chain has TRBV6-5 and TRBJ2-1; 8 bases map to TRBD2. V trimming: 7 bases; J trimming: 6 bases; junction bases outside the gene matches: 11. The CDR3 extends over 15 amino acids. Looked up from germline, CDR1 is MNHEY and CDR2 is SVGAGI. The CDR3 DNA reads TGTGCCAGCAACCTGGGACTAGTGGAGGGCAATGAGCAGTTCTTC. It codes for CASNLGLVEGNEQFF.

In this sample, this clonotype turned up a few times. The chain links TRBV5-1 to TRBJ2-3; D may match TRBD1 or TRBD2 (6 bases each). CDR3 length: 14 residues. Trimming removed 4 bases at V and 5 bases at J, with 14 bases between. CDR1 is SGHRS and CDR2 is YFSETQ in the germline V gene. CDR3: CASSPGRGQDTQYF. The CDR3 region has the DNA TGCGCCAGCAGCCCTGGACGGGGGCAAGATACGCAGTATTTT.

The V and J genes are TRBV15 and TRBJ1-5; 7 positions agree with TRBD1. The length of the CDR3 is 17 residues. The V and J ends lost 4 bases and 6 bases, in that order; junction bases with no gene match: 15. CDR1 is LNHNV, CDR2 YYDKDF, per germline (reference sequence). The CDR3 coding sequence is TGTGCCACCAGCATGGCCGGGACAGTTGTTTTCGGTCAGCCCCAGCATTTT. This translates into CATSMAGTVVFGQPQHF.

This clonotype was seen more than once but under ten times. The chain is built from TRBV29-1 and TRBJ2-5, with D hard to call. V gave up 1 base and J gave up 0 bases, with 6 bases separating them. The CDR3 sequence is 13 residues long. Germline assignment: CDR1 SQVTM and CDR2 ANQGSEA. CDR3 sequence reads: CSVEGKYQETQYF. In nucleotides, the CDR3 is TGCAGCGTTGAAGGGAAGTACCAAGAGACCCAGTACTTC. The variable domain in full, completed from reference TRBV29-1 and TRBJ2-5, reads SAVISQKPSRDICQRGTSLTIQCQVDSQVTMMFWYRQQPGQSLTLIATANQGSEATYESGFVIDKFPISRPNLTFSTLTVSNMSPEDSSIYLCSVEGKYQETQYFGPGTRLLVL.

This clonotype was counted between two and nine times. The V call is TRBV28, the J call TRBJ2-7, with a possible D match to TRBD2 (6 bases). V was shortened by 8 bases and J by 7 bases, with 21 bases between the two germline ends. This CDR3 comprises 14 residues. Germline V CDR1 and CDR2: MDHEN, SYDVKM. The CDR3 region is CASAGGGGRQEQYF. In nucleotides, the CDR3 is TGTGCCAGCGCCGGTGGTGGTGGGAGGCAGGAGCAGTACTTC.

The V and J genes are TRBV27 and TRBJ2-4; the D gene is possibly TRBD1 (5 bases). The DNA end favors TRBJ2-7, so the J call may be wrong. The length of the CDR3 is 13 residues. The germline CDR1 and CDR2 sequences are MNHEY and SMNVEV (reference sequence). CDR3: CASSVRGSSEQYF. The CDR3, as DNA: TGTGCCAGCTCCGTTAGGGGATCGAGCGAGCAGTACTTC.

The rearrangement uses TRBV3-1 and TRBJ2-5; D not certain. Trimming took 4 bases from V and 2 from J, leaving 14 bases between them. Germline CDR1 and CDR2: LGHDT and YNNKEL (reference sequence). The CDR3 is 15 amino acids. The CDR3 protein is CASSPTQVFQETQYF. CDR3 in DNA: TGTGCCAGCAGCCCAACCCAGGTATTTCAAGAGACCCAGTACTTC.

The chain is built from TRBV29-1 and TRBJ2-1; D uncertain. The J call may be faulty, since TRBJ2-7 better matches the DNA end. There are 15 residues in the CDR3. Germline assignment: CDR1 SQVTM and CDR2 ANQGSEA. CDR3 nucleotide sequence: TGCAGCGCTCCCCTCGACAACTACTCCTACAATGAGCAGTACTTC. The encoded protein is CSAPLDNYSYNEQYF.

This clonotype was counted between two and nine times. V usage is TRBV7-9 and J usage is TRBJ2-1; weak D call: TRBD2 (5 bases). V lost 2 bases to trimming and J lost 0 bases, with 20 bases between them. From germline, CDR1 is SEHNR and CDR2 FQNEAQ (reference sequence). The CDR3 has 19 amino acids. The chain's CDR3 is CASSLLERSRIPSYNEQFF. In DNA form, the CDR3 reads TGTGCCAGCAGCTTATTAGAGCGGAGCCGCATCCCCTCCTACAATGAGCAGTTCTTC.

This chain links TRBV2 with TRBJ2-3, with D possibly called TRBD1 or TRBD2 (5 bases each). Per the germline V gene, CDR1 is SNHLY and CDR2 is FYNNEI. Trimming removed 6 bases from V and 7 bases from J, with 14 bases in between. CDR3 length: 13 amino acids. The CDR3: CASRPPGPNTQYF. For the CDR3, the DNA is TGTGCCAGCAGACCACCGGGACCGAATACGCAGTATTTT.

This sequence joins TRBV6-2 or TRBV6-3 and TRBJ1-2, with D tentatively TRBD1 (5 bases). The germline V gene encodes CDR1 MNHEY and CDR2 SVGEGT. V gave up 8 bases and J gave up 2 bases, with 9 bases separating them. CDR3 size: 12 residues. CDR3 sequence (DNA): TGTGCCAGCCAGGGACGGAACTATGGCTACACCTTC. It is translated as CASQGRNYGYTF.

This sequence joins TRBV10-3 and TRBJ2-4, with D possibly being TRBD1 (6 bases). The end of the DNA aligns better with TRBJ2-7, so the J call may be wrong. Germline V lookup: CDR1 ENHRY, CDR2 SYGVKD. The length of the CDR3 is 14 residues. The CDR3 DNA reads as TGTGCCATCAGTGACCAGGGGTTAGTCCACGAGCAGTACTTC. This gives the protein CAISDQGLVHEQYF.

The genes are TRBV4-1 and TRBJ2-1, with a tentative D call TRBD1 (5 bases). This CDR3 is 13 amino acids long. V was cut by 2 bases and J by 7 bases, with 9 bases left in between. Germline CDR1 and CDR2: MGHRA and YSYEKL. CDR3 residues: CASSQQGWNEQFF. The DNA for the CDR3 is TGCGCCAGCAGCCAACAGGGTTGGAATGAGCAGTTCTTC.

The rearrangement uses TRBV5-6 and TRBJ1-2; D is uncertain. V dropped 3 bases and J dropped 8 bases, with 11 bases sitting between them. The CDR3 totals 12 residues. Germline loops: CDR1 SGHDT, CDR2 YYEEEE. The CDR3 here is CASSWDRRGYTF. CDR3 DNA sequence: TGTGCCAGCAGCTGGGATAGACGGGGCTACACCTTC. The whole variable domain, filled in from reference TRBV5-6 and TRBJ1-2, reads DAGVTQSPTHLIKTRGQQVTLRCSPKSGHDTVSWYQQALGQGPQFIFQYYEEEERQRGNFPDRFSGHQFPNYSSELNVNALLLGDSALYLCASSWDRRGYTFGSGTRLTVV.

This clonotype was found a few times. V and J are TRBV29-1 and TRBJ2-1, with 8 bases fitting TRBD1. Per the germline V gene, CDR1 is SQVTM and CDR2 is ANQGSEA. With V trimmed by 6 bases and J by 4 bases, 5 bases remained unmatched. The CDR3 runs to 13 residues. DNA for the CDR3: TGCAGCGTCGGGACAGGCGGTTACAATGAGCAGTTCTTC. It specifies CSVGTGGYNEQFF.

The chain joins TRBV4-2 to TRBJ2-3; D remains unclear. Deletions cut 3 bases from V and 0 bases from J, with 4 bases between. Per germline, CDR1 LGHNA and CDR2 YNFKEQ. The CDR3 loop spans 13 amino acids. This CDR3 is CASSHVSTDTQYF. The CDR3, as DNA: TGTGCCAGCAGCCACGTAAGCACAGATACGCAGTATTTT.

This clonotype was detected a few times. The CDR3 region has the DNA TGCGCCAGCAGCCACCTCAAGGCGGCAGGGGGAACGCTTAACTATGGCTACACCTTC. Protein: CASSHLKAAGGTLNYGYTF. The chain is built from TRBV4-1 and TRBJ1-2, with TRBD1 matching 7 bases. The length of the CDR3 is 19 residues. J lost 1 base, V lost 3 bases, and 17 bases had no gene match. Germline lookup yields CDR1 MGHRA and CDR2 YSYEKL.

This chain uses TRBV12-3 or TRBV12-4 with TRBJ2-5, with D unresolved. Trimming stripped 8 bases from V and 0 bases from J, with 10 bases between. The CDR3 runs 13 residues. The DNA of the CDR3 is TGTGCCAGCTTGTCCACGGACCAAGAGACCCAGTACTTC. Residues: CASLSTDQETQYF.

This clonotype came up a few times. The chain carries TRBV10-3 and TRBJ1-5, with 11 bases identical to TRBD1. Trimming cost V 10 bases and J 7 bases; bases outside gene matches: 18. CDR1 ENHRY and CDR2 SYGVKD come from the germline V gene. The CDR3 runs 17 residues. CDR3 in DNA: TGTGCCACCTTACCAGGACAGGGGGCTTGGGGCATCCAGCCCCAGCATTTT. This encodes CATLPGQGAWGIQPQHF.